This T cell receptor beta chain derives from a study of blood T cells in healthy people across ages. Overall study findings and caveats: TCR beta diversity correlated strongly with naive T cell percentage.

The germline V and J ends were trimmed by 5 bases and 2 bases, with 19 bases remaining between them. Per germline, CDR1 SGHVS and CDR2 FNYEAQ. This CDR3 has 17 residues. Staff drew roughly 10 milliliters of peripheral blood from each donor. With a J-beta primer mix and a sample-barcoded 5' primer, a second PCR ran roughly 6 to 11 cycles. Each cDNA molecule received a tag from a template-switch adaptor that had 12 random nucleotides. At least 3 million CDR3-containing paired-end reads were obtained per sample. TCRdb reanalysed the 5' RACE reads using MiXCR and keeps one entry per CDR3 protein. The sample includes about 1.4 million distinct CDR3 sequences, almost 60% of them seen just once. Details on this clonotype: The antigen is unknown.

Sequencing input: blood. The clonotype was recovered from a man aged 18 to 29 in good health. The V and J genes are TRBV7-6 and TRBJ1-3, with D perhaps matching TRBD1 (6 bases). The chain's CDR3 is CASSPHWTVSPGNTIYF. The DNA of the CDR3 is TGTGCCAGCAGCCCTCACTGGACAGTATCACCTGGAAACACCATATATTTT.